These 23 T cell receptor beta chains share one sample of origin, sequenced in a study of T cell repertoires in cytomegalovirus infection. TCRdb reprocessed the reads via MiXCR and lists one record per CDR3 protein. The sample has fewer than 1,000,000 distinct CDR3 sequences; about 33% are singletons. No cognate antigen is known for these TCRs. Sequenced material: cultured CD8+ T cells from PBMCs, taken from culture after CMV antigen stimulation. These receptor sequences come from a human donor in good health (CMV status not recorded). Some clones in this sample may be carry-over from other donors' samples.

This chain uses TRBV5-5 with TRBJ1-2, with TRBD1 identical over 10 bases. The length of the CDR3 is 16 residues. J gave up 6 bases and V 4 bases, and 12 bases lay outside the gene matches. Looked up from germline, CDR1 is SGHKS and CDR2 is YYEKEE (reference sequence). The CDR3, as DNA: TGTGCCAGCAGCCAGTTCGGGACAGGGGTAGAAGATGGCTACACCTTC. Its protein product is CASSQFGTGVEDGYTF.

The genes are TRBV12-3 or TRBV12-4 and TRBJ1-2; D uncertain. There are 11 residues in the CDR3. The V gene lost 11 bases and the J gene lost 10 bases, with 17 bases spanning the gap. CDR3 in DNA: TGTGCCTCCGCGGGTAATGGGGACTACACCTTC. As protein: CASAGNGDYTF.

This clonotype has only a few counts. As DNA, the CDR3 is TGCGCCAGCAGCCTCAATGCTCCGTCCCCCGATTCACCCCTCCACTTT. Translating gives CASSLNAPSPDSPLHF. The chain uses TRBV5-1 and TRBJ1-6; D is unclear. CDR1 is SGHRS and CDR2 is YFSETQ in the germline V gene. Trimming cost V 4 bases and J 8 bases, with 19 bases left between them. CDR3 length: 16 amino acids.

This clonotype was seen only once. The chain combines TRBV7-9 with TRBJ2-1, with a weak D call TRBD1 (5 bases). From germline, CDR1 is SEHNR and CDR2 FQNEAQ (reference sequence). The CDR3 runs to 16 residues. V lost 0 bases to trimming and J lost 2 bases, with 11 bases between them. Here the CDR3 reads CASSLADQGPYNEQFF. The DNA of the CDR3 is TGTGCCAGCAGCTTAGCCGACCAGGGCCCCTACAATGAGCAGTTCTTC.

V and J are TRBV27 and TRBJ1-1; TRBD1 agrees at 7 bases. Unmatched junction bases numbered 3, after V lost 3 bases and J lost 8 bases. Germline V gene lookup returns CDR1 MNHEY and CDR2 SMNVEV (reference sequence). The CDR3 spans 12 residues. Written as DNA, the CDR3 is TGTGCCAGCAGTTTCCCGACAGGGGAAGCTTTCTTT. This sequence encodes CASSFPTGEAFF.

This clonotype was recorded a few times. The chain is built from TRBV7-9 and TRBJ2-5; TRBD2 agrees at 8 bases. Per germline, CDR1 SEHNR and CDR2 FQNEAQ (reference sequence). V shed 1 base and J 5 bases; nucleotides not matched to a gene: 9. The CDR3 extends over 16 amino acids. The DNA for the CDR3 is TGTGCCAGCAGCTTAGACTTGCGGGGGGATTTGGAGACCCAGTACTTC. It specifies CASSLDLRGDLETQYF. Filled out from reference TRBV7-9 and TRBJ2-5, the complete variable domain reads DTGVSQNPRHKITKRGQNVTFRCDPISEHNRLYWYRQTLGQGPEFLTYFQNEAQLEKSRLLSDRFSAERPKGSFSTLEIQRTEQGDSAMYLCASSLDLRGDLETQYFGPGTRLLVL.

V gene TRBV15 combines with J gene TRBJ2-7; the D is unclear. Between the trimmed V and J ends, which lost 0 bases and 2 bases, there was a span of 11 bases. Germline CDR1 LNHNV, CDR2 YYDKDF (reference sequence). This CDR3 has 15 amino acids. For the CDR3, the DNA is TGTGCCACCAGCAGAGATCGGGCCGACGCCTACGAGCAGTACTTC. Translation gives CATSRDRADAYEQYF. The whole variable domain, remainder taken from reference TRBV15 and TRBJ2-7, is DAMVIQNPRYQVTQFGKPVTLSCSQTLNHNVMYWYQQKSSQAPKLLFHYYDKDFNNEADTPDNFQSRRPNTSFCFLDIRSPGLGDTAMYLCATSRDRADAYEQYFGPGTRLTVT.

CDR3 loop: CATSRDRGIPNTEAFF. The CDR3 nucleotides are TGTGCCACCAGCAGAGACAGAGGGATTCCGAACACTGAAGCTTTCTTT. This chain joins TRBV15 and TRBJ1-1, with D uncertain. CDR1 LNHNV and CDR2 YYDKDF come from the germline V gene (reference sequence). V lost 0 bases, J lost 1 base, and 12 bases lay in between. The CDR3 consists of 16 residues. Complete variable domain (other parts from reference TRBV15 and TRBJ1-1): DAMVIQNPRYQVTQFGKPVTLSCSQTLNHNVMYWYQQKSSQAPKLLFHYYDKDFNNEADTPDNFQSRRPNTSFCFLDIRSPGLGDTAMYLCATSRDRGIPNTEAFFGQGTRLTVV.

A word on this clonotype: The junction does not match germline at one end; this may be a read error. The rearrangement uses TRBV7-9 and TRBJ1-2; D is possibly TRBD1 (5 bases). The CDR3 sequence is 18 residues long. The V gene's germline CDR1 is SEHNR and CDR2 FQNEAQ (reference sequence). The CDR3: CASSFPGQGAGANYDYTF. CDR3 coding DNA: TGTGCCAGCAGCTTCCCCGGTCAGGGTGCCGGAGCTAACTATGACTACACCTTC.

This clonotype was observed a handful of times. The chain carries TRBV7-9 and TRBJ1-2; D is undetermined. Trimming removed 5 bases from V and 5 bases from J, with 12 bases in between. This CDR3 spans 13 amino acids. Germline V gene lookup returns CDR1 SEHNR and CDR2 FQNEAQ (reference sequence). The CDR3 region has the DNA TGTGCCAGCAGCCTGGGCCATAATTATGGCTACACCTTC. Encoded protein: CASSLGHNYGYTF. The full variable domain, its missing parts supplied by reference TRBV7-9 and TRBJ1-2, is DTGVSQNPRHKITKRGQNVTFRCDPISEHNRLYWYRQTLGQGPEFLTYFQNEAQLEKSRLLSDRFSAERPKGSFSTLEIQRTEQGDSAMYLCASSLGHNYGYTFGSGTRLTVV.

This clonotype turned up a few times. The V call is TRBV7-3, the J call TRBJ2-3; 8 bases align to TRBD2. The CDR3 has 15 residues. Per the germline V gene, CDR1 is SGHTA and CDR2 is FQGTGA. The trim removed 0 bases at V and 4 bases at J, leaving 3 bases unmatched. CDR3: CASSLTGGGPDTQYF. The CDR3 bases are TGTGCCAGCAGCTTAACCGGGGGGGGCCCAGATACGCAGTATTTT.

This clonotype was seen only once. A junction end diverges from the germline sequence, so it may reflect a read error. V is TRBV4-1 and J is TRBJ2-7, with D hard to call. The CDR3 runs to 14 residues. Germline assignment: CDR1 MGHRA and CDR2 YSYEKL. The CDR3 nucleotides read TGTGCCAGCAGCCAAGACCCCTATTTATACGAGCAGTACTTC. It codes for CASSQDPYLYEQYF.

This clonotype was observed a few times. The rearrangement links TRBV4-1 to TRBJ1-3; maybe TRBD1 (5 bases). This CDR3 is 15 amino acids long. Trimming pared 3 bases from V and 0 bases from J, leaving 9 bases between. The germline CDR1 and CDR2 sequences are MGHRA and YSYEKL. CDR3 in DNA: TGCGCCAGCAGCCACGTAGGGGACTCTGGAAACACCATATATTTT. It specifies CASSHVGDSGNTIYF.

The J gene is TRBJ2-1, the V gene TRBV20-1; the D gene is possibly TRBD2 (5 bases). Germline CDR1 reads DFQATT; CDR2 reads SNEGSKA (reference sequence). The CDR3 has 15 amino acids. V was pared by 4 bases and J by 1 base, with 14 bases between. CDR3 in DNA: TGCAGTGCTACTGTGGGCGAGGGTTCCTACAATGAGCAGTTCTTC. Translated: CSATVGEGSYNEQFF.

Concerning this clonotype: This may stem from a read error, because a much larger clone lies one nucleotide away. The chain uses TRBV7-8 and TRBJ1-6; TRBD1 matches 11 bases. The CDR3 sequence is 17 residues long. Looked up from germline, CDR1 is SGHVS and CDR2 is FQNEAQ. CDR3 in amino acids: CASSPGTGGFRNSLLHF. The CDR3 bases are TGTGCCAGCAGTCCCGGGACAGGGGGTTTTAGGAATTCACTCCTCCACTTT.

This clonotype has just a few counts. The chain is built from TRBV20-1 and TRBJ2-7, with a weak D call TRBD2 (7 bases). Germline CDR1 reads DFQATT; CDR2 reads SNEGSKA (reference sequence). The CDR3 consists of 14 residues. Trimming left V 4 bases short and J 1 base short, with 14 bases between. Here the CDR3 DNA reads TGCAGTGCTATTGGGGGGGGGCTATCCTACGAGCAGTACTTC. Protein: CSAIGGGLSYEQYF.

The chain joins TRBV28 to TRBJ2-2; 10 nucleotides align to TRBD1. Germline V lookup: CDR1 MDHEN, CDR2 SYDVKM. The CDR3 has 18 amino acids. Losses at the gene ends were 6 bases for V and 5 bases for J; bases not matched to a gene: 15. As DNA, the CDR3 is TGTGCCAGCAGGGTACGCGACCCCGACAGGGGGCGGACCGGGGAGCTGTTTTTT. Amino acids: CASRVRDPDRGRTGELFF.

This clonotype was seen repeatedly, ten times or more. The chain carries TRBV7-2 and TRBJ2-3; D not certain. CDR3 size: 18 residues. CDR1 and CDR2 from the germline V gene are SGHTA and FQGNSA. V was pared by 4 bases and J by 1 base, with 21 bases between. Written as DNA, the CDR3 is TGTGCCAGCAGCTCAGTCAAACTCCCTCGCCCCGGCACAGATACGCAGTATTTT. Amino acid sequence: CASSSVKLPRPGTDTQYF.

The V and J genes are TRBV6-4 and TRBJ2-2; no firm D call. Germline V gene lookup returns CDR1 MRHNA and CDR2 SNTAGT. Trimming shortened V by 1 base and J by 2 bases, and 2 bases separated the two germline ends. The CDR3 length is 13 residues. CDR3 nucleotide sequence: TGTGCCAGCAGTGACTATAACACCGGGGAGCTGTTTTTT. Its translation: CASSDYNTGELFF.

The CDR3, as DNA: TGTGCCAGCAGTGCACAGGGCAGCAATCAGCCCCAGCATTTT. Translated, it gives CASSAQGSNQPQHF. V gene TRBV5-6 combines with J gene TRBJ1-5, with a weak D call TRBD1 (6 bases). The V gene's germline CDR1 is SGHDT and CDR2 YYEEEE. This CDR3 has 14 residues. Deletions cut 5 bases from V and 1 base from J, with 10 bases between.

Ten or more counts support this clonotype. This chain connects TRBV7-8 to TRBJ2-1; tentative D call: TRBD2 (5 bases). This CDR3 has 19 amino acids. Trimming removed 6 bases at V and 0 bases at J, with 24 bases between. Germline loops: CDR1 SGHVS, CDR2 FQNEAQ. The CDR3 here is CASRRVRTSEHNSYNEQFF. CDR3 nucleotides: TGTGCCAGCAGACGAGTTAGGACTTCCGAACACAACTCCTACAATGAGCAGTTCTTC.

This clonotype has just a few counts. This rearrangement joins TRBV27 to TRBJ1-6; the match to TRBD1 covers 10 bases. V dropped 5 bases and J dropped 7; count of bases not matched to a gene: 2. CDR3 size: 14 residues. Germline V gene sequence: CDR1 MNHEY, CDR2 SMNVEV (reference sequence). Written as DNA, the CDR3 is TGTGCCAGCAGTATGGGACAGGGGAATTCACCCCTCCACTTT. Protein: CASSMGQGNSPLHF.

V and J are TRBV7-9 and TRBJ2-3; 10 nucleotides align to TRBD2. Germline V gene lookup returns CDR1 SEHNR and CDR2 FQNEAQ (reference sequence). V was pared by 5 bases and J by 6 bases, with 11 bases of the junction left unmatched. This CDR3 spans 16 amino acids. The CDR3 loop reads CASSLTGTSAGDTQYF. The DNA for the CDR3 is TGTGCCAGCAGCCTGACCGGGACTAGCGCCGGCGATACGCAGTATTTT.